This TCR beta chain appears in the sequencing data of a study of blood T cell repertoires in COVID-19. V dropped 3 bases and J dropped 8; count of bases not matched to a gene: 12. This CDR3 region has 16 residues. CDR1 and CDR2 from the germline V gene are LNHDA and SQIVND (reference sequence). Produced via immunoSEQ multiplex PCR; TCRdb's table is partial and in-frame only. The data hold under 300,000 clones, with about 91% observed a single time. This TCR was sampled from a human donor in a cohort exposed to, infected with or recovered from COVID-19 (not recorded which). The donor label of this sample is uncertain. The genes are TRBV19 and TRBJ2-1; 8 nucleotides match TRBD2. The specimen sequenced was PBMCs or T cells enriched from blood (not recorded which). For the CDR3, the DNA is TGTGCCAGTAGTATGGGGTTGCGGGGGGCCCAACATGAGCAGTTCTTC. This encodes CASSMGLRGAQHEQFF.